This T cell receptor (beta chain) was obtained from a study of control samples from healthy donors and cancer patients. Between the trimmed V and J ends, which lost 6 bases and 11 bases, there was a span of 19 bases. CDR3 length: 13 residues. In germline, CDR1 is SGHTA, CDR2 FQGTGA. TCRdb keeps only in-frame clones here, not all; method: immunoSEQ multiplex PCR. Among about 110,000 clones, approximately 90% were seen once, and the ten largest hold approximately 15%. The receptor's source is a woman aged 50 to 60 in good health. V and J are TRBV7-3 and TRBJ1-1, with D possibly being TRBD1 (5 bases). Sequencing was carried out using blood. CDR3 region: CASRLYAGTQAFF. CDR3 nucleotide sequence: TGTGCCAGCAGGCTTTATGCCGGGACGCAGGCTTTCTTT. The full variable domain, in which reference TRBV7-3 and TRBJ1-1 provide the parts outside the CDR3, is GAGVSQTPSNKVTEKGKYVELRCDPISGHTALYWYRQSLGQGPEFLIYFQGTGAADDSGLPNDRFFAVRPEGSVSTLKIQRTERGDSAVYLCASRLYAGTQAFFGQGTRLTVV.